This T cell receptor (beta chain) was sequenced for a study of tumor and adjacent non-tumor tissue in lung cancer. This sample's RNA came from whole unsorted tissue. With regard to this clonotype: An end of the junction does not agree with germline; a read error may underlie this.

TCRbeta libraries were built with three rounds of nested PCR, modified from ARM-PCR. One entry per CDR3 protein, called by TCRdb with MiXCR from the multiplex PCR reads. The profile shows 65,000 to 95,000 distinct CDR3 sequences, roughly 80% of them singletons. The clonotype comes from a woman between 50 and 59 years old with non-small cell lung cancer. Material: lung tumor tissue.

The CDR3: CANSRGTSFYERYF. The CDR3 DNA sequence: TGTGCCAACAGCCGGGGGACTAGCTTTTACGAGCGGTACTTC. The chain is built from TRBV12-3 or TRBV12-4 and TRBJ2-7, with 9 bases that match TRBD2. The CDR3 runs to 14 residues.